Reported below is one T cell receptor beta chain. TCRdb's table, derived via immunoSEQ multiplex PCR, lists solely in-frame clones and lacks some. The repertoire holds fewer than 85,000 clones, about four fifths seen once, with around 27% in the top ten. V lost 4 bases and J lost 8; bases outside the gene matches: 3. Germline V gives CDR1 SEHNR, CDR2 FQNEAQ (reference sequence). CDR3 size: 12 residues. This specimen comes from a study of blood T cell repertoires in COVID-19. On the study more broadly: Samples taken during acute and convalescent COVID-19 were collected in the United States, Italy and Spain. Sample material is recorded as cDNA or gDNA derived from T cells, B-cell-depleted T cells, or PBMCs.

This chain connects TRBV7-9 to TRBJ1-2, with 8 nucleotides matching TRBD1. The sequencing input was peripheral blood. The sequence derives from a human donor in a cohort sampled during active COVID-19. The chain's CDR3 is CASSWTGKGYTF. The CDR3 DNA sequence: TGTGCCAGCAGCTGGACAGGGAAGGGCTACACCTTC.